Following are 28 T cell receptor beta chains from one sample sequenced in a study of cytomegalovirus exposure and HLA in healthy donors (dated by TCRdb to 2017 to 2019). The library came from the immunoSEQ multiplex PCR assay. The multiplex PCR relied on a mix of 60 forward primers for TCR Vbeta segments and 13 reverse primers for TCR Jbeta segments. The table was pulled from immuneACCESS by TCRdb, which kept in-frame rearrangements only. Such tables lose some clones; where checked, under half of the loss comes from unresolved V genes, and the rest has no known cause. This sample gives roughly 170,000 clones in total; more than 70% of them show up just once. The top ten hold about 4.4% of the sample. Sequencing was performed on PBMCs. These receptors were taken from a woman between 45 and 60 years old in good health and CMV-seropositive.

The chain links TRBV10-3 to TRBJ2-7; tentative D call: TRBD2 (6 bases). Germline CDR1 is ENHRY and CDR2 is SYGVKD. This CDR3 is built from 14 residues. The V gene lost 5 bases and the J gene lost 7 bases, with 18 bases spanning the gap. The CDR3 here is CAISRDSRSREQYF. CDR3 in DNA: TGTGCCATCAGTAGGGACTCCCGGTCTAGGGAGCAGTACTTC.

V usage is TRBV2 and J usage is TRBJ2-1; possibly TRBD1 for D (6 bases). Trimming took 3 bases from V and 8 from J, leaving 14 bases between them. CDR3 length: 14 amino acids. The germline CDR1 and CDR2 sequences are SNHLY and FYNNEI. The CDR3, as DNA: TGTGCCAGCAGTGAGGGGACAAACAAATATGAGCAGTTCTTC. Translating gives CASSEGTNKYEQFF.

With regard to this clone: Other DNA sequences within the sample encode an identical CDR3. The rearrangement links TRBV18 to TRBJ1-5; 8 bases agree with TRBD1. The germline V gene has CDR1 KGHSH and CDR2 LQKENI. The CDR3 runs to 14 residues. V was pared by 3 bases and J by 2 bases, with 0 bases of the junction left unmatched. For the CDR3, the DNA is TGTGCCAGCTCACCGGACAGGGGCAATCAGCCCCAGCATTTT. It codes for CASSPDRGNQPQHF.

This chain links TRBV5-1 with TRBJ2-7; D is possibly TRBD1 (5 bases). Between the trimmed V and J ends, which lost 4 bases and 1 base, there was a span of 12 bases. The germline CDR1 and CDR2 sequences are SGHRS and YFSETQ. This CDR3 spans 14 amino acids. This CDR3 reads CASSALQGSYEQYF. CDR3 sequence (DNA): TGCGCCAGCAGCGCCCTGCAGGGTTCCTACGAGCAGTACTTC.

This chain joins TRBV21-1 and TRBJ1-1. TRBV21-1 is annotated as a pseudogene. The CDR3 has 15 amino acids. The CDR3 nucleotides read TGTGCCAGCAGCAAAGAGGGCAGGGAGGGAACTGAAGCTTTCTTT. Translation: CASSKEGREGTEAFF.

This clone was seen a single time. Germline is not matched at one junction end, which may reflect a read error. The chain has TRBV13 and TRBJ2-1, with D possibly matching TRBD2 (5 bases). Looked up from germline, CDR1 is PRHDT and CDR2 is FYEKMQ (reference sequence). The CDR3 extends over 14 amino acids. The CDR3 coding sequence is TGTGCCAGCAGCCTAGGACTCGCGGTAGAAGAGCAGTTCTTC. It specifies CASSLGLAVEEQFF.

The chain carries TRBV6-5 and TRBJ2-5, with 7 bases lining up with TRBD1. The J call may be incorrect, as the DNA end agrees better with TRBJ2-7. This CDR3 region has 13 residues. Germline CDR1 is MNHEY and CDR2 is SVGAGI. The chain's CDR3 is CASRATGASEQYF. CDR3 DNA: TGTGCCAGCAGAGCTACAGGGGCCAGCGAGCAGTACTTC.

In this sample, this clone turned up a few times. The rearrangement links TRBV7-9 to TRBJ2-3; 9 bases map to TRBD1. CDR3 length: 15 amino acids. The junction had 5 bases not matched to a gene; V was cut back by 5 bases and J by 2 bases. The germline CDR1 and CDR2 sequences are SEHNR and FQNEAQ (reference sequence). CDR3 bases: TGTGCCAGCAGCCCCGGGACAGGGTACACAGATACGCAGTATTTT. Protein: CASSPGTGYTDTQYF.

V gene TRBV5-6 combines with J gene TRBJ1-5; 9 nucleotides line up with TRBD1. Germline V gene lookup returns CDR1 SGHDT and CDR2 YYEEEE. The ends lost 0 bases at V and 1 base at J; junction bases unmatched: 8. The CDR3 is made up of 18 amino acids. CDR3 sequence: CASSLASPDRGSNQPQHF. The CDR3 DNA is TGTGCCAGCAGCTTGGCATCCCCGGACAGGGGAAGCAATCAGCCCCAGCATTTT.

The sample holds a few counts of this clone. The V gene is TRBV7-2, the J gene TRBJ1-3; 7 nucleotides align to TRBD1. The CDR3 runs 14 residues. V shed 5 bases, J shed 0 bases, and the junction held 1 base outside the gene matches. Germline values: CDR1 SGHTA, CDR2 FQGNSA. CDR3 protein: CASSRDSSGNTIYF. The CDR3, as DNA: TGTGCCAGCAGCCGGGACAGCTCTGGAAACACCATATATTTT.

This clone was counted only a few times. This chain links TRBV6-6 with TRBJ1-2, with 8 bases fitting TRBD1. The junction had 13 bases not matched to a gene; V was cut back by 7 bases and J by 3 bases. Germline V gene lookup returns CDR1 MNHNY and CDR2 SVGAGI (reference sequence). The CDR3 contains 16 residues. CDR3 coding DNA: TGTGCCAGCATTCATACCGGGACAGGAAAGGACTATGGCTACACCTTC. Translation: CASIHTGTGKDYGYTF.

The chain uses TRBV28 and TRBJ2-7; 9 positions match TRBD1. The CDR3 runs 15 residues. Germline loops: CDR1 MDHEN, CDR2 SYDVKM. V was clipped by 7 bases and J by 2 bases; unmatched bases: 9. For the CDR3, the DNA is TGTGCCAGCATCCCCTCCGGGACAGGGACCTACGAGCAGTACTTC. It encodes CASIPSGTGTYEQYF.

CDR3 sequence (DNA): TGTGCCAGCAGTATCGCAGGCCCGGGGACCTACGAGCAGTACTTC. It specifies CASSIAGPGTYEQYF. V usage is TRBV6-1 and J usage is TRBJ2-7, with a possible D match to TRBD2 (5 bases). This CDR3 is built from 15 residues. Germline V gene data show CDR1 as MNHNS and CDR2 as SASEGT. V was cut by 5 bases and J by 2 bases, with 16 bases left in between.

V gene TRBV4-3 combines with J gene TRBJ2-1; 8 nucleotides agree with TRBD2. Losses at the gene ends were 4 bases for V and 7 bases for J; bases not matched to a gene: 9. Germline assignment: CDR1 LGHNA and CDR2 YSLEER. This CDR3 region has 15 residues. Here the CDR3 DNA reads TGCGCCAGCAGCCGAAGATCAGGCGGGGGGAATGAGCAGTTCTTC. Amino acids: CASSRRSGGGNEQFF.

This sequence joins TRBV6-4 and TRBJ1-1; D remains unclear. The CDR3 extends over 13 amino acids. Germline assignment: CDR1 MRHNA and CDR2 SNTAGT. Deletions cut 3 bases from V and 0 bases from J, with 5 bases between. The CDR3 sequence is CASSEVVNTEAFF. The CDR3 region has the DNA TGTGCCAGCAGTGAGGTAGTGAACACTGAAGCTTTCTTT.

In its sample, this clone was seen a few times. The rearrangement links TRBV11-3 to TRBJ2-3; 11 bases align to TRBD1. Germline V gives CDR1 SGHNT, CDR2 YENEEA. This CDR3 is 17 amino acids long. V lost 4 bases and J lost 4; bases outside the gene matches: 10. In DNA, the CDR3 is TGTGCCAGCAGCTCCGGAAGTATGGGACAGGGGGCAGATACGCAGTATTTT. This codes for CASSSGSMGQGADTQYF.

This chain connects TRBV2 to TRBJ1-1; D is uncertain. The CDR3 runs 13 residues. Trimming pared 7 bases from V and 6 bases from J, leaving 15 bases between. The V gene's germline CDR1 is SNHLY and CDR2 FYNNEI. DNA of the CDR3: TGTGCCAGCACCTTAGACGTGGGCGCTGAAGCTTTCTTT. Amino acid sequence: CASTLDVGAEAFF.

DNA of the CDR3: TGTGCCAGCAGTTCCCCCTTCGCGGGCAATCAGCCCCAGCATTTT. Protein sequence: CASSSPFAGNQPQHF. The rearrangement joins TRBV28 to TRBJ1-5; D is uncertain. Germline CDR1 and CDR2: MDHEN and SYDVKM. This CDR3 has 15 amino acids. Trimming cost V 4 bases and J 2 bases, with 12 bases left between them. The full variable domain, rest sourced from reference TRBV28 and TRBJ1-5, is DVKVTQSSRYLVKRTGEKVFLECVQDMDHENMFWYRQDPGLGLRLIYFSYDVKMKEKGDIPEGYSVSREKKERFSLILESASTNQTSMYLCASSSPFAGNQPQHFGDGTRLSIL.

This clone has a handful of counts. V is TRBV10-3 and J is TRBJ2-3; maybe TRBD2 (6 bases). CDR1 is ENHRY and CDR2 is SYGVKD in the germline V gene. This CDR3 is 15 amino acids long. V gave up 4 bases and J gave up 6 bases, with 17 bases separating them. CDR3 in amino acids: CAISVRLEIPDTQYF. In DNA form, the CDR3 reads TGTGCCATCAGTGTACGACTAGAAATTCCCGATACGCAGTATTTT.

This clone was observed a few times. The DNA of the CDR3 is TGTGCCAGCAGTTCAGGGAACTCCTACGAGCAGTACTTC. It translates to CASSSGNSYEQYF. The V and J genes are TRBV6-5 and TRBJ2-7, with TRBD1 as a possible D gene (5 bases). Trimming removed 4 bases at V and 0 bases at J, with 7 bases between. CDR1 and CDR2 (germline): MNHEY, SVGAGI. The CDR3 covers 13 residues.

The chain carries TRBV25-1 and TRBJ2-1; possible D gene TRBD1, 5 bases. The V end lost 3 bases, the J end lost 4 bases, and 10 bases lay between the germline ends. Germline loops: CDR1 MGHDK, CDR2 SYGVNS. This CDR3 comprises 14 residues. The CDR3 here is CASSDSTDYNEQFF. The CDR3 bases are TGTGCCAGCAGTGACTCGACAGATTACAATGAGCAGTTCTTC.

This clone was found once. This chain joins TRBV5-1 and TRBJ2-1; 8 positions agree with TRBD2. The CDR3 has 14 amino acids. V trimming: 4 bases; J trimming: 4 bases; junction bases outside the gene matches: 4. CDR1 is SGHRS, CDR2 YFSETQ, per germline. CDR3 DNA sequence: TGCGCCAGCAGCCCAACTAGCGGTTACAATGAGCAGTTCTTC. Its protein product is CASSPTSGYNEQFF.

This clone has a single count. The chain uses TRBV29-1 and TRBJ1-5, with D perhaps matching TRBD1 (6 bases). Germline CDR1 is SQVTM and CDR2 is ANQGSEA. The CDR3 has 12 amino acids. The germline V and J ends were trimmed by 5 bases and 4 bases, with 9 bases remaining between them. The CDR3 reads CSVQGPNQPQHF. The CDR3 bases are TGCAGCGTTCAGGGGCCTAATCAGCCCCAGCATTTT.

In this sample, this clone turned up a few times. This sequence joins TRBV19 and TRBJ1-6; weak D call: TRBD1 (6 bases). The V end was cut by 4 bases, the J end by 9 bases, with 16 bases between. The germline gives CDR1 LNHDA, CDR2 SQIVND (reference sequence). The CDR3 is 15 residues long. The CDR3 loop is CASSTPTGGASPLHF. Here the CDR3 DNA reads TGTGCCAGTAGTACCCCGACAGGTGGAGCTTCACCCCTCCACTTT.

This clone was seen only once. V gene TRBV6-5 combines with J gene TRBJ2-1, with TRBD2 identical over 8 bases. Per germline, CDR1 MNHEY and CDR2 SVGAGI. This CDR3 contains 14 residues. V lost 6 bases and J lost 4; bases outside the gene matches: 5. CDR3: CASSVSGVYNEQFF. CDR3 DNA sequence: TGTGCCAGCAGCGTTAGCGGGGTTTACAATGAGCAGTTCTTC.

The rearrangement links TRBV5-6 to TRBJ2-7; the match to TRBD1 covers 8 bases. This CDR3 region has 17 residues. Germline V gene sequence: CDR1 SGHDT, CDR2 YYEEEE. The trim removed 2 bases at V and 5 bases at J, leaving 15 bases unmatched. The CDR3 spells CASSFWGTDREKNEQYF. Written as DNA, the CDR3 is TGTGCCAGCAGCTTTTGGGGGACGGACAGGGAAAAGAACGAGCAGTACTTC.

The rearrangement links TRBV19 to TRBJ2-1; 11 nucleotides agree with TRBD2. V lost 0 bases to trimming and J lost 2 bases; unmatched junction nucleotides: 9. The CDR3 is 19 amino acids. The V gene's germline CDR1 is LNHDA and CDR2 SQIVND (reference sequence). The CDR3 region has the DNA TGTGCCAGTAGTATAGACCCACCCGTACTAGCGGGAGCCTACAATGAGCAGTTCTTC. Encoded protein: CASSIDPPVLAGAYNEQFF.

This CDR3 is CASRRDRGRVNGYTF. CDR3 nucleotide sequence: TGTGCCAGCAGACGGGACAGGGGGCGAGTTAATGGCTACACCTTC. The chain uses TRBV2 and TRBJ1-2, with 12 nucleotides matching TRBD1. Losses at the gene ends were 6 bases for V and 6 bases for J; bases not matched to a gene: 8. Germline V gives CDR1 SNHLY, CDR2 FYNNEI. CDR3 length: 15 residues.